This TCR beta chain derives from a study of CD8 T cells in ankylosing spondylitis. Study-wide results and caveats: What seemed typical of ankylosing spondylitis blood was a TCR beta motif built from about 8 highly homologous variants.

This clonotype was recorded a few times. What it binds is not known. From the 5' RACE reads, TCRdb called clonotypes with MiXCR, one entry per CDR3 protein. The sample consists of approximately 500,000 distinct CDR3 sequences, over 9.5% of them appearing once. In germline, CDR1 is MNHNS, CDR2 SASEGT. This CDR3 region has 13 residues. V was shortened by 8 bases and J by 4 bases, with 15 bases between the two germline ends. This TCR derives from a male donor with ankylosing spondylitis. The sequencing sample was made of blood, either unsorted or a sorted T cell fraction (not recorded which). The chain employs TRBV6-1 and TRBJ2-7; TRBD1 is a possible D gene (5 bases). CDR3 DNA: TGTGCCAGCCATACGACAGAATTGTACGAGCAGTACTTC. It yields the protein CASHTTELYEQYF.